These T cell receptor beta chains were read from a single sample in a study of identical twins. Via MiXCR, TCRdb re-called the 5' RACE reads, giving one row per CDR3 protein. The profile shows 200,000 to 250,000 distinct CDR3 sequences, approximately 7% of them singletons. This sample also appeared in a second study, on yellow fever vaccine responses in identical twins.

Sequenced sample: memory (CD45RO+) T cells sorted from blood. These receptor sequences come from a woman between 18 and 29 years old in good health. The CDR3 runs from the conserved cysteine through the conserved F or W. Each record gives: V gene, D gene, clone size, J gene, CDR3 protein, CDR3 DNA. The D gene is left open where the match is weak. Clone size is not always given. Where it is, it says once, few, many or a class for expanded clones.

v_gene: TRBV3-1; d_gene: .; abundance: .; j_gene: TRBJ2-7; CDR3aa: CASSQVGSPRPYEQYF; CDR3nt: TGTGCCAGCAGCCAAGTTGGCAGCCCGAGACCTTACGAGCAGTACTTC
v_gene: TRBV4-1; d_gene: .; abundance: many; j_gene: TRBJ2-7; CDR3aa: CASSQVVASAYEQYF; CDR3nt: TGCGCCAGCAGCCAAGTTGTGGCTAGCGCCTACGAGCAGTACTTC
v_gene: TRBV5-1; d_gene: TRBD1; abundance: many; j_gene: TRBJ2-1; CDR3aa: CASSLEGQGSYNEQFF; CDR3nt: TGCGCCAGCAGCTTGGAAGGACAGGGATCCTACAATGAGCAGTTCTTC
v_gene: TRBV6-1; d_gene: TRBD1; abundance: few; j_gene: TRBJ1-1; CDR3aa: CASTPGDRENTEAFF; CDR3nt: TGTGCCAGCACCCCCGGGGACAGGGAGAACACTGAAGCTTTCTTT
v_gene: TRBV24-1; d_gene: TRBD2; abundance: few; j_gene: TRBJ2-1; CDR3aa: CATSASGGFYNEQFF; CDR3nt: TGTGCCACCAGTGCCTCGGGAGGCTTCTACAATGAGCAGTTCTTC
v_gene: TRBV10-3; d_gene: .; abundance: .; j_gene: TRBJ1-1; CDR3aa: CAIRLGLLTEAFF; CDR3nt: TGTGCCATCCGTCTCGGGCTTTTAACTGAAGCTTTCTTT
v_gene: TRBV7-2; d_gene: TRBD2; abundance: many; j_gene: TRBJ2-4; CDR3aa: CASRMSGGKNIQYF; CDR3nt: TGTGCCAGCAGGATGAGCGGGGGCAAAAACATTCAGTACTTC
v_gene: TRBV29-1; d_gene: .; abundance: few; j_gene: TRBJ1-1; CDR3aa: CSVSTGLANTEAFF; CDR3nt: TGCAGCGTATCCACGGGCCTCGCGAACACTGAAGCTTTCTTT
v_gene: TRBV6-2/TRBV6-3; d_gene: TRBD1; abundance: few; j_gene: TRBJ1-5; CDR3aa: CASSGTGGGGNQPQHF; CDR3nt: TGTGCCAGCAGTGGGACAGGGGGAGGGGGCAATCAGCCCCAGCATTTT
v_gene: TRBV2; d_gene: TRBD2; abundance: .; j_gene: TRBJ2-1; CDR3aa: CASSGGLAGGYNEQFF; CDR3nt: TGTGCCAGCAGCGGAGGACTAGCGGGAGGCTACAATGAGCAGTTCTTC
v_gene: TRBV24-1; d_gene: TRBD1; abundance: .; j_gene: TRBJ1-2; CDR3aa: CATSEAGTGLKGYTF; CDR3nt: TGTGCCACCAGTGAAGCCGGGACAGGGTTGAAAGGCTACACCTTC
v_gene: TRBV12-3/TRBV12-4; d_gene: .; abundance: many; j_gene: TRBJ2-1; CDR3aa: CASSLARRHEQFF; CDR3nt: TGTGCCAGCAGTTTAGCCAGACGGCATGAGCAGTTCTTC
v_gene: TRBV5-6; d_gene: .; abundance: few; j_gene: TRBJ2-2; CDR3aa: CASRVTGKNTGELFF; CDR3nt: TGTGCCAGCAGGGTAACGGGGAAGAACACCGGGGAGCTGTTTTTT
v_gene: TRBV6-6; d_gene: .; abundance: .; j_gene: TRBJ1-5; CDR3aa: CASRVGDNQPQHF; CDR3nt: TGTGCCAGCAGGGTTGGGGACAATCAGCCCCAGCATTTT
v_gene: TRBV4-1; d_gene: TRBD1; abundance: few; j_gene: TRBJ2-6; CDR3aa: CASSLMDRGFSGANVLTF; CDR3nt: TGCGCCAGCAGCCTAATGGACAGGGGGTTTTCTGGGGCCAACGTCCTGACTTTC
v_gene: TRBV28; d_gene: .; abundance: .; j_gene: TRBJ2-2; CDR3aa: CASSPLEFISGELFF; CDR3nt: TGTGCCAGCAGTCCCCTAGAGTTTATCTCCGGGGAGCTGTTTTTT
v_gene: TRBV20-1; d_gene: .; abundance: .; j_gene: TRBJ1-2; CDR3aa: CSARSAYGYTF; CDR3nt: TGCAGTGCTAGAAGCGCGTATGGCTACACCTTC
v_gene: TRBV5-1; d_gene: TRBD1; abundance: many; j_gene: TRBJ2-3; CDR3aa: CASSVGQIETDTQYF; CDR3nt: TGCGCCAGCAGCGTGGGACAGATTGAGACAGATACGCAGTATTTT
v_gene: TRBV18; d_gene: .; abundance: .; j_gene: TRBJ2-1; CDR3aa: CASSPPVMGFEQFF; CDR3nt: TGTGCCAGCTCACCACCGGTAATGGGGTTTGAGCAGTTCTTC
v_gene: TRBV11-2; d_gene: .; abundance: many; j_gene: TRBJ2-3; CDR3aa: CASSLIGHGVDTQYF; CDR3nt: TGTGCCAGCAGCTTAATCGGACACGGAGTAGATACGCAGTATTTT
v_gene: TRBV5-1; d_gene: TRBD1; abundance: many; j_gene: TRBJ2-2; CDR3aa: CASSVDRGSNTGELFF; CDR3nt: TGCGCCAGCAGCGTGGACAGGGGCAGTAACACCGGGGAGCTGTTTTTT
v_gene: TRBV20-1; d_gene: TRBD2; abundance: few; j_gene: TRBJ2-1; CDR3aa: CSAAGLASHEQFF; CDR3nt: TGCAGTGCCGCGGGACTAGCGTCACATGAGCAGTTCTTC
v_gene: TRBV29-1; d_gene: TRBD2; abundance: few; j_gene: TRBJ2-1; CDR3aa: CSVDRLAGTRIYSYNEQFF; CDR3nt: TGCAGCGTTGATAGACTAGCGGGGACAAGAATTTACTCCTACAATGAGCAGTTCTTC
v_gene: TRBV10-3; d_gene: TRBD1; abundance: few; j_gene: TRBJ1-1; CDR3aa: CAIWDRGPGRTEAFF; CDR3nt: TGTGCCATCTGGGACAGGGGGCCCGGGAGGACTGAAGCTTTCTTT
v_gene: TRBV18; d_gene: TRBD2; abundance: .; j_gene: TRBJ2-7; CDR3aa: CASSPPAAGAYEQYF; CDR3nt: TGTGCCAGCTCACCTCCCGCAGCGGGGGCCTACGAGCAGTACTTC
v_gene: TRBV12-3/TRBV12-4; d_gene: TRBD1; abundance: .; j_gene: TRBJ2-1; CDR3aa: CASGADRVGFYEQFF; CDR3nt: TGTGCCAGCGGGGCGGACAGGGTGGGGTTTTATGAGCAGTTCTTC
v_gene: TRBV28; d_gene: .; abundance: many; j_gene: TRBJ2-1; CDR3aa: CASSQWAGRYNEQFF; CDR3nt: TGTGCCAGCAGCCAATGGGCGGGACGATACAATGAGCAGTTCTTC
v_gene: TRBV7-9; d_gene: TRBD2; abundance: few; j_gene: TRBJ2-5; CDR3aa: CASSLNSGPQETQYF; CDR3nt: TGTGCCAGCAGCTTGAATAGCGGGCCCCAAGAGACCCAGTACTTC
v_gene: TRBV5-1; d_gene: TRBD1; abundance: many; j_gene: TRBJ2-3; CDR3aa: CASSLVDRGHGTDTQYF; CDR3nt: TGCGCCAGCAGCTTGGTTGACAGGGGGCATGGCACAGATACGCAGTATTTT
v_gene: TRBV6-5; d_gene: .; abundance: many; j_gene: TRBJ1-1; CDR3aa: CASSYRGPNTEAFF; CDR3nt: TGTGCCAGCAGTTACAGGGGCCCGAACACTGAAGCTTTCTTT
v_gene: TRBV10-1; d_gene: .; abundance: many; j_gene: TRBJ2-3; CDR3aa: CASSEDSPTADTQYF; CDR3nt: TGCGCCAGCAGTGAGGACAGCCCGACGGCAGATACGCAGTATTTT
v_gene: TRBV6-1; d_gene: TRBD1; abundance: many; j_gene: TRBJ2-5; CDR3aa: CASSRTGGETQYF; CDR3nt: TGTGCCAGCAGCCGAACAGGGGGAGAGACCCAGTACTTC
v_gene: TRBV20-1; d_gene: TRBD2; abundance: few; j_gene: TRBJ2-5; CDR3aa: CSAPRGEGTQYF; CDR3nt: TGCAGTGCCCCGCGGGGGGAAGGGACCCAGTACTTC
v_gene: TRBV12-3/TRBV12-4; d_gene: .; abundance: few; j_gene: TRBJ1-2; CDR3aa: CASSLRGIGTYTF; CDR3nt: TGTGCCAGCAGTTTAAGGGGGATAGGGACTTACACCTTC
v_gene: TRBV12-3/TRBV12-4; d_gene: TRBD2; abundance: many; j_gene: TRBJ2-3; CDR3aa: CASSLPQTLAGGATDTQYF; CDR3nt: TGTGCCAGCAGTTTACCCCAAACCCTAGCGGGAGGTGCCACAGATACGCAGTATTTT
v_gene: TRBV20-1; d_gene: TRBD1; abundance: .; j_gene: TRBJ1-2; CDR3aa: CSATAGGVYGYTF; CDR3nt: TGCAGTGCTACGGCAGGGGGCGTCTATGGCTACACCTTC
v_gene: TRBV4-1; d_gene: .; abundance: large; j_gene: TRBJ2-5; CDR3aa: CASSRGETQYF; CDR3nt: TGCGCCAGCAGTCGAGGGGAGACCCAGTACTTC
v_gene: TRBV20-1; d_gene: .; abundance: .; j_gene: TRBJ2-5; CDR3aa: CSATDTSIQETQYF; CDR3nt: TGCAGTGCTACCGACACCTCAATCCAAGAGACCCAGTACTTC
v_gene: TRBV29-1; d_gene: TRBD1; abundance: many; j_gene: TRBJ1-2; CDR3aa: CSVSDREDGYTF; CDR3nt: TGCAGCGTTTCCGACAGGGAAGATGGCTACACCTTC
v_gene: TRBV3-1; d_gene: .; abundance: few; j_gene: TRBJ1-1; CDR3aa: CASSTTRGTEAFF; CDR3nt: TGTGCCAGCAGCACGACCCGGGGCACTGAAGCTTTCTTT
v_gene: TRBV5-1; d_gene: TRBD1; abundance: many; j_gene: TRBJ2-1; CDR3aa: CASREGAKRFGTSISYNEQFF; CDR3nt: TGCGCCAGCAGAGAGGGGGCGAAAAGATTTGGGACATCTATCTCCTACAATGAGCAGTTCTTC
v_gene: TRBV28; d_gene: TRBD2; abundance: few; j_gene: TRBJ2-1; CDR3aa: CASSSLAGASSYNEQFF; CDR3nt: TGTGCCAGCAGCTCGTTAGCGGGGGCAAGCTCCTACAATGAGCAGTTCTTC
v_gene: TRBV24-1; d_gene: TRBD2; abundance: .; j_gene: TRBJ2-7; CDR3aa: CATSDKLAGGQSYEQYF; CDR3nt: TGTGCCACCAGTGATAAACTAGCGGGAGGCCAATCCTACGAGCAGTACTTC
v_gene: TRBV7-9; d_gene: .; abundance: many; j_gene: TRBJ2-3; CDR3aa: CASSLETDTQYF; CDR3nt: TGTGCCAGCAGCTTAGAGACGGATACGCAGTATTTT
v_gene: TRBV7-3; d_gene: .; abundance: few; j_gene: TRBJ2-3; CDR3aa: CASSPRTPGSGDTQYF; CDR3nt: TGTGCCAGCAGCCCCAGGACCCCAGGGAGCGGAGATACGCAGTATTTT
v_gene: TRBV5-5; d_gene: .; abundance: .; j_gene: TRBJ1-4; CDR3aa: CASSKGTALEKLFF; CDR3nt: TGTGCCAGCAGCAAAGGGACGGCCCTTGAAAAACTGTTTTTT
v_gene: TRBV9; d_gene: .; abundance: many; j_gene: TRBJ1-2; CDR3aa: CASSPQRAANYGYTF; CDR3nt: TGTGCCAGCAGCCCCCAGAGGGCTGCTAACTATGGCTACACCTTC
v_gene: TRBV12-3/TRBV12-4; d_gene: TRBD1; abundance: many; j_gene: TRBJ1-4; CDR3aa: CASSPESGTGELFF; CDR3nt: TGTGCCAGCAGTCCAGAATCCGGGACAGGGGAACTGTTTTTT
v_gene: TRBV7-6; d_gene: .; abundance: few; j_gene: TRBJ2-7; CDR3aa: CASSSLDYEQYF; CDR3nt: TGTGCCAGCAGCTCCTTAGACTACGAGCAGTACTTC
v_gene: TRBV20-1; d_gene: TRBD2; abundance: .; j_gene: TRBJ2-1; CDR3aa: CSASGTSGLDEQFF; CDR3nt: TGCAGTGCTTCCGGGACTAGCGGGCTTGATGAGCAGTTCTTC
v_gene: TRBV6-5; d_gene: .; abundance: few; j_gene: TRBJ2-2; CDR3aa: CASSYSRRATGELFF; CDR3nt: TGTGCCAGCAGTTACAGCCGAAGGGCGACCGGGGAGCTGTTTTTT
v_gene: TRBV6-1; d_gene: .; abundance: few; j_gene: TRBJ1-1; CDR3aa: CASSEAMVAATEAFF; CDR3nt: TGTGCCAGCAGTGAAGCCATGGTGGCAGCGACTGAAGCTTTCTTT
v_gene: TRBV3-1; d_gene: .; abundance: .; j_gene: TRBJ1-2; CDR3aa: CASSHRTGSYGYTF; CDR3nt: TGTGCCAGCAGCCACCGCACCGGTTCCTATGGCTACACCTTC